The subject of this entry is one TCR beta chain. Sequenced by immunoSEQ multiplex PCR; TCRdb stores in-frame clones only, minus some. Of 150,000 to 180,000 clones listed, roughly nine tenths are singletons. V was pared by 4 bases and J by 3 bases, with 21 bases between. CDR1 and CDR2 (germline): MGHRA, YSYEKL. The CDR3 spans 18 residues. These data originate in a study of T cell responses to AZD1222 COVID-19 vaccine. Here the sequenced sample was peripheral blood, taken on day 0 of AZD1222 vaccination. This TCR was sampled from an adult in good health. The chain links TRBV4-1 to TRBJ2-2; the D gene could be TRBD1 or TRBD2 (5 bases each). CDR3 sequence reads: CASSPTGTPPKYTGELFF. The CDR3 bases are TGCGCCAGCAGCCCGACCGGGACGCCCCCGAAGTACACCGGGGAGCTGTTTTTT.